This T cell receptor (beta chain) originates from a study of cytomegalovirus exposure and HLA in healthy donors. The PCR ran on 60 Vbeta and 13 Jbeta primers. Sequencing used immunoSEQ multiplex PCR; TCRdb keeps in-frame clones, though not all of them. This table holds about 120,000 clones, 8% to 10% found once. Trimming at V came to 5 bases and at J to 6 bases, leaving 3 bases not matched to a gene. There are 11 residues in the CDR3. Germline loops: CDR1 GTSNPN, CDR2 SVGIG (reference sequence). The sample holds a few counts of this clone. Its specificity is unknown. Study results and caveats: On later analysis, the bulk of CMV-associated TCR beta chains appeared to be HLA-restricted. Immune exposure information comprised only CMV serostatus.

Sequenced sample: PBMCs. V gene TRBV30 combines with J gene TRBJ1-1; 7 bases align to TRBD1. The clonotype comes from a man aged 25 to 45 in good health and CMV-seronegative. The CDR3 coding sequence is TGTGCCTGGGCAGGGGGTCCTGAAGCTTTCTTT. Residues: CAWAGGPEAFF.